The next 32 T cell receptor beta chains were all read from a single sample in a study of shared clonotypes between healthy human individuals. This table comes from immunoSEQ multiplex PCR, and its TCRdb copy is limited to in-frame clones, with some not included. The profile shows 600,000 to 700,000 clones, around 78% of them singletons. The sequencing input was memory CD4+ T cells sorted from blood. The subset is: CD45RA-negative fraction. Receptors originate from a woman in her 30s in good health.

Regarding this clone: Distinct nucleotide sequences in the sample also encode this CDR3. The chain carries TRBV19 and TRBJ2-1; TRBD1 agrees at 11 bases. The germline V gene encodes CDR1 LNHDA and CDR2 SQIVND (reference sequence). The CDR3 covers 17 residues. Trimming took 0 bases from V and 4 from J; bases not matched to a gene: 5. CDR3 DNA: TGTGCCAGTAGTATAGATACGGGGACAGGGGGGTACAATGAGCAGTTCTTC. Protein product: CASSIDTGTGGYNEQFF.

CDR3 nucleotides: TGTGCCATCAGTGTAGGGGAGGGACGCGAGACCCAGTACTTC. Protein product: CAISVGEGRETQYF. V usage is TRBV10-3 and J usage is TRBJ2-5, with TRBD2 matching over 7 bases. The trim removed 4 bases at V and 5 bases at J, leaving 7 bases unmatched. Germline CDR1 and CDR2: ENHRY and SYGVKD. The CDR3 runs to 14 residues.

The rearrangement links TRBV19 to TRBJ2-2; perhaps D is TRBD1 or TRBD2 (6 bases each). The germline V gene has CDR1 LNHDA and CDR2 SQIVND (reference sequence). This CDR3 is 13 amino acids long. Trimming pared 10 bases from V and 5 bases from J, leaving 14 bases between. This chain's CDR3 is CATRRGWTGELFF. The CDR3 DNA is TGTGCCACTAGGAGGGGGTGGACCGGGGAGCTGTTTTTT. Full variable domain (remainder filled in from reference TRBV19 and TRBJ2-2): DGGITQSPKYLFRKEGQNVTLSCEQNLNHDAMYWYRQDPGQGLRLIYYSQIVNDFQKGDIAEGYSVSREKKESFPLTVTSAQKNPTAFYLCATRRGWTGELFFGEGSRLTVL.

Only one count was recorded for this clone. The sample carries other DNA sequences with the same CDR3. This chain links TRBV14 with TRBJ2-5; maybe TRBD2 (5 bases). Looked up from germline, CDR1 is SGHDN and CDR2 is FVKESK. This CDR3 has 14 residues. V lost 2 bases and J lost 4, with 11 bases in between. This chain's CDR3 is CASSQLTSGETQYF. Written as DNA, the CDR3 is TGTGCCAGCAGCCAACTTACTAGTGGAGAGACCCAGTACTTC.

The gene calls are TRBV2 and TRBJ1-4; perhaps TRBD1 as D (6 bases). V shed 7 bases and J shed 0 bases, with 24 bases lying between them. In germline, CDR1 is SNHLY, CDR2 FYNNEI. This CDR3 spans 19 amino acids. The CDR3 DNA follows: TGTGCCAGCAACCAAGCGGGACACCTCGGTAGTGCAACTAATGAAAAACTGTTTTTT. The encoded protein is CASNQAGHLGSATNEKLFF.

V usage is TRBV6-4 and J usage is TRBJ2-2; D uncertain. Per germline, CDR1 MRHNA and CDR2 SNTAGT. There are 13 residues in the CDR3. The germline V and J ends were trimmed by 3 bases and 1 base, with 3 bases remaining between them. CDR3 residues: CASSEGNTGELFF. The CDR3 DNA sequence: TGTGCCAGCAGTGAAGGGAACACCGGGGAGCTGTTTTTT.

This clone was observed a single time. The rearrangement links TRBV28 to TRBJ1-5; maybe TRBD1 (6 bases). V was trimmed by 5 bases and J by 3 bases, leaving 17 bases between them. Germline V CDR1 and CDR2: MDHEN, SYDVKM. The CDR3 spans 16 residues. CDR3 coding DNA: TGTGCCAGCAGTGGGGCGTCGGGGGCAAACAATCAGCCCCAGCATTTT. It codes for CASSGASGANNQPQHF. The variable domain in full, completed from reference TRBV28 and TRBJ1-5, reads DVKVTQSSRYLVKRTGEKVFLECVQDMDHENMFWYRQDPGLGLRLIYFSYDVKMKEKGDIPEGYSVSREKKERFSLILESASTNQTSMYLCASSGASGANNQPQHFGDGTRLSIL.

In its sample, this clone was seen a few times. The CDR3 loop reads CASSQAFAGGSYNEQFF. The CDR3 DNA sequence: TGCGCCAGCAGCCAAGCCTTCGCGGGTGGCTCCTACAATGAGCAGTTCTTC. The rearrangement joins TRBV4-1 to TRBJ2-1, with a possible D match to TRBD2 (5 bases). Per germline, CDR1 MGHRA and CDR2 YSYEKL. CDR3 length equals 17 residues. V was pared by 1 base and J by 0 bases, with 13 bases between.

V gene TRBV5-1 combines with J gene TRBJ1-1; D not certain. The CDR3 extends over 14 amino acids. CDR1 and CDR2 (germline): SGHRS, YFSETQ. V gave up 4 bases and J gave up 1 base, with 11 bases separating them. CDR3 residues: CASSDDGPNTEAFF. CDR3 coding DNA: TGCGCCAGCAGCGACGACGGTCCGAACACTGAAGCTTTCTTT.

The J gene is TRBJ2-1, the V gene TRBV5-1; no definite D call. CDR3 length equals 15 residues. Germline loops: CDR1 SGHRS, CDR2 YFSETQ. Trimming stripped 1 base from V and 3 bases from J, with 11 bases between. CDR3 sequence: CASSLQRPNYNEQFF. In DNA, the CDR3 is TGCGCCAGCAGCTTGCAGCGACCCAACTACAATGAGCAGTTCTTC.

The CDR3 sequence: CASNVGSRNQPQHF. For the CDR3, the DNA is TGTGCCAGCAATGTAGGGTCTCGGAATCAGCCCCAGCATTTT. The V call is TRBV6-6, the J call TRBJ1-5, with D unclear. The V end was cut by 7 bases, the J end by 4 bases, with 14 bases between. Germline V gene data show CDR1 as MNHNY and CDR2 as SVGAGI (reference sequence). CDR3 length: 14 residues.

Remarks on this clone: This sample includes further DNA sequences coding for the same CDR3. The chain is built from TRBV5-1 and TRBJ2-2, with D hard to call. Germline loops: CDR1 SGHRS, CDR2 YFSETQ. The CDR3 consists of 12 residues. Trimming took off 2 bases at V and 5 bases at J, with 4 bases between the two ends. Here the CDR3 DNA reads TGCGCCAGCAGCTTTCTGACCGGGGAGCTGTTTTTT. It yields the protein CASSFLTGELFF.

This clone was found a few times. The sample has other DNA sequences that encode this CDR3 too. This chain joins TRBV19 and TRBJ2-3, with D unclear. Trimming removed 1 base at V and 3 bases at J, with 2 bases between. CDR1 and CDR2 (germline): LNHDA, SQIVND (reference sequence). This CDR3 has 12 amino acids. The CDR3 DNA is TGTGCCAGTAGTATAGGAACAGATACGCAGTATTTT. This codes for CASSIGTDTQYF.

This chain connects TRBV28 to TRBJ1-2; 8 bases are a match to TRBD1. Per the germline V gene, CDR1 is MDHEN and CDR2 is SYDVKM. The CDR3 extends over 15 amino acids. V lost 4 bases and J lost 4; bases outside the gene matches: 8. The CDR3 DNA reads TGTGCCAGCAGTTCCGGACAGGGAGCTATCTATGGCTACACCTTC. This gives the protein CASSSGQGAIYGYTF.

This clone has ten or more counts. This CDR3 is also generated by other DNA sequences in the sample. The chain is built from TRBV29-1 and TRBJ2-5; 8 positions match TRBD1. CDR3 length: 12 amino acids. The germline V gene encodes CDR1 SQVTM and CDR2 ANQGSEA. V lost 6 bases and J lost 5; bases outside the gene matches: 5. The CDR3 spells CSVRTGTETQYF. Here the CDR3 DNA reads TGCAGCGTAAGGACAGGGACCGAGACCCAGTACTTC.

The chain recombines TRBV27 with TRBJ2-3; no firm D call. The V end lost 5 bases, the J end lost 6 bases, and 6 bases lay between the germline ends. The germline gives CDR1 MNHEY, CDR2 SMNVEV (reference sequence). The CDR3 consists of 11 residues. The CDR3 region is CASSKFDTQYF. The CDR3 region has the DNA TGTGCCAGCAGTAAATTTGATACGCAGTATTTT.

The V gene is TRBV7-2, the J gene TRBJ2-3; D perhaps matches TRBD1 (5 bases). This CDR3 has 14 amino acids. V was cut by 5 bases and J by 2 bases, with 11 bases left in between. Germline V gives CDR1 SGHTA, CDR2 FQGNSA. CDR3 nucleotide sequence: TGTGCCAGCAGCCCCCGACAGACCACAGATACGCAGTATTTT. This translates into CASSPRQTTDTQYF.

The chain links TRBV19 to TRBJ1-2, with D perhaps matching TRBD1 (5 bases). V lost 1 base to trimming and J lost 3 bases, with 12 bases between them. Germline CDR1 is LNHDA and CDR2 is SQIVND (reference sequence). The CDR3 is made up of 15 amino acids. The DNA of the CDR3 is TGTGCCAGTAGTATAGTTCTGGGGGAAGACTATGGCTACACCTTC. Amino acids: CASSIVLGEDYGYTF.

The J gene is TRBJ2-3, the V gene TRBV6-5; D gene ambiguous. V was trimmed by 8 bases and J by 5 bases, leaving 8 bases between them. This CDR3 spans 11 amino acids. From germline, CDR1 is MNHEY and CDR2 SVGAGI. The CDR3 region has the DNA TGTGCCAGCCGGGCGCGAGATACGCAGTATTTT. It specifies CASRARDTQYF.

The gene calls are TRBV10-3 and TRBJ1-1; 8 nucleotides line up with TRBD1. The V and J ends lost 0 bases and 5 bases, in that order; junction bases with no gene match: 8. Germline V gene sequence: CDR1 ENHRY, CDR2 SYGVKD. CDR3 size: 16 residues. CDR3 in amino acids: CAISESRGRVGTEAFF. The CDR3 bases are TGTGCCATCAGTGAGTCCAGGGGGCGAGTAGGGACTGAAGCTTTCTTT.

The V call is TRBV28, the J call TRBJ2-5; 7 positions agree with TRBD1. Germline loops: CDR1 MDHEN, CDR2 SYDVKM. V lost 4 bases to trimming and J lost 14 bases; unmatched junction nucleotides: 10. This CDR3 spans 12 amino acids. In DNA, the CDR3 is TGTGCCAGCAGTTCGACCGCCGGGACAGCCTACTTC. It is translated as CASSSTAGTAYF. Full variable domain (remainder filled in from reference TRBV28 and TRBJ2-5): DVKVTQSSRYLVKRTGEKVFLECVQDMDHENMFWYRQDPGLGLRLIYFSYDVKMKEKGDIPEGYSVSREKKERFSLILESASTNQTSMYLCASSSTAGTAYFGPGTRLLVL.

As DNA, the CDR3 is TGTGCCAGCTCGCCTATCTCACTCGCAACTAATGAAAAACTGTTTTTT. Protein product: CASSPISLATNEKLFF. The genes are TRBV18 and TRBJ1-4; no firm D call. V was clipped by 6 bases and J by 0 bases, with 14 bases between them. Looked up from germline, CDR1 is KGHSH and CDR2 is LQKENI. CDR3 length: 16 amino acids.

This chain joins TRBV5-1 and TRBJ2-7, with TRBD1 identical over 8 bases. Germline CDR1 and CDR2: SGHRS and YFSETQ. Germline trimming cut 5 bases from V and 1 base from J; bases unmatched to any gene: 5. CDR3 length: 14 residues. CDR3 in DNA: TGCGCCAGCAGGCAGGGACAGGAGTCCTACGAGCAGTACTTC. This codes for CASRQGQESYEQYF.

This chain joins TRBV28 and TRBJ1-1; possibly TRBD1 for D (6 bases). The germline gives CDR1 MDHEN, CDR2 SYDVKM. Trimming pared 6 bases from V and 1 base from J, leaving 12 bases between. The CDR3 is 14 amino acids. In nucleotides, the CDR3 is TGTGCCAGCAGCTCTAGGGGGACGAACACTGAAGCTTTCTTT. Amino acids: CASSSRGTNTEAFF.

With respect to this clone: Different DNA sequences within this sample yield the same CDR3. The chain is built from TRBV5-1 and TRBJ2-7; D gene unclear. Germline-derived CDR1 and CDR2 are SGHRS and YFSETQ. CDR3 length equals 13 residues. V shed 0 bases and J shed 5 bases, with 9 bases lying between them. CDR3 coding DNA: TGCGCCAGCAGCTTGGAAGGGTCCCACGAGCAGTACTTC. This gives the protein CASSLEGSHEQYF.

This chain links TRBV2 with TRBJ2-2; 10 bases align to TRBD1. V lost 8 bases and J lost 5; bases outside the gene matches: 5. Per the germline V gene, CDR1 is SNHLY and CDR2 is FYNNEI. CDR3 length equals 14 residues. This chain's CDR3 is CASDGQGVTGELFF. The CDR3 DNA reads as TGTGCCAGCGACGGACAGGGGGTAACCGGGGAGCTGTTTTTT.

Turning to this clone: At the DNA level, this CDR3 is encoded by other sequences in the same sample as well. The chain joins TRBV14 to TRBJ2-7; TRBD2 aligns across 12 bases. Losses at the gene ends were 1 base for V and 3 bases for J; bases not matched to a gene: 1. This CDR3 comprises 15 residues. CDR1 SGHDN and CDR2 FVKESK come from the germline V gene. The CDR3 is CASSQGLAGDYEQYF. DNA of the CDR3: TGTGCCAGCAGCCAAGGACTAGCGGGAGACTACGAGCAGTACTTC.

V is TRBV7-2 and J is TRBJ2-1; TRBD2 matches 13 bases. The CDR3 loop spans 15 amino acids. Per the germline V gene, CDR1 is SGHTA and CDR2 is FQGNSA. The V and J ends lost 3 bases and 12 bases, in that order; junction bases with no gene match: 8. CDR3 coding DNA: TGTGCCAGCAGCTTGACGGGACTAGCGGGAATTGGGCAGTTCTTC. Protein sequence: CASSLTGLAGIGQFF.

As concerns this clone: At the DNA level, this CDR3 is encoded by other sequences in the same sample as well. The gene calls are TRBV5-1 and TRBJ1-1; 8 bases match TRBD1. V dropped 4 bases and J dropped 0; count of bases not matched to a gene: 5. The CDR3 is made up of 15 amino acids. Germline values: CDR1 SGHRS, CDR2 YFSETQ. The CDR3 is CASSPGQGLNTEAFF. The CDR3 DNA reads as TGCGCCAGCAGCCCCGGACAGGGTTTGAACACTGAAGCTTTCTTT.

The chain employs TRBV7-2 and TRBJ2-3, with D possibly called TRBD1 or TRBD2 (5 bases each). Germline CDR1 SGHTA, CDR2 FQGNSA. Trimming cost V 4 bases and J 12 bases, with 17 bases left between them. CDR3 length: 13 amino acids. CDR3 in DNA: TGTGCCAGCAGCTCCGGGACCCGCCATTCACAGTATTTT. This sequence encodes CASSSGTRHSQYF.

About this clone: Other DNA sequences in this sample translate to the same CDR3. The V gene is TRBV5-1, the J gene TRBJ2-3; 9 nucleotides align to TRBD1. The ends lost 4 bases at V and 3 bases at J; junction bases unmatched: 3. The CDR3 extends over 14 amino acids. Germline lookup yields CDR1 SGHRS and CDR2 YFSETQ. CDR3 bases: TGCGCCAGCAGCCCCGGACAGGGGACAGATACGCAGTATTTT. This codes for CASSPGQGTDTQYF.

A few counts support this clone. The chain recombines TRBV27 with TRBJ2-7; a possible D gene is TRBD1 (5 bases). This CDR3 has 13 amino acids. V gave up 2 bases and J gave up 7 bases, with 12 bases separating them. The germline V gene has CDR1 MNHEY and CDR2 SMNVEV (reference sequence). The CDR3 nucleotides are TGTGCCAGCAGTTTACTAGGGGCTGGTGAGCAGTACTTC. This translates into CASSLLGAGEQYF.